These 21 T cell receptor beta chains originate from one sample sequenced in a study of CD8+CD57+ T cells in acquired aplastic anemia. By flow cytometry, patients selected for sequencing had shown an expansion of CD8+CD57+ cells. TCR beta VDJ and CDR3 profiling used genomic DNA as template. TCRdb fed the reads into MiXCR, producing one record per CDR3 protein. The data hold fewer than 250,000 distinct CDR3 sequences, with around 49% observed a single time. The sequencing input was sorted CD4+, CD8+, or CD8+CD57+ T cells (not recorded which) from PBMCs. Every receptor here comes from a human donor with aplastic anemia.

This clonotype was counted at least ten times. This chain joins TRBV19 and TRBJ2-2, with D perhaps matching TRBD2 (6 bases). With 5 bases removed from V and 5 bases from J, the gap between germline ends came to 15 bases. This CDR3 region has 15 residues. The V gene's germline CDR1 is LNHDA and CDR2 SQIVND (reference sequence). CDR3 nucleotides: TGTGCCAGTAGTCGTGGCGGGGCGGGAACCGGGGAGCTGTTTTTT. Its translation is CASSRGGAGTGELFF.

J is TRBJ2-7 and V is TRBV2, with D perhaps matching TRBD2 (5 bases). This CDR3 is 13 amino acids long. The ends were cut back, 2 bases at V and 9 bases at J, with 14 bases in the middle. The germline V gene encodes CDR1 SNHLY and CDR2 FYNNEI. The chain's CDR3 is CASSEQDRGGQYF. CDR3 in DNA: TGTGCCAGCAGTGAACAGGACCGGGGTGGGCAGTACTTC.

This clonotype came up many times. The V call is TRBV7-3, the J call TRBJ2-3; 8 bases match TRBD2. CDR1 is SGHTA, CDR2 FQGTGA, per germline. Trimming removed 4 bases from V and 3 bases from J; junction bases left unmatched: 12. This CDR3 region has 17 residues. CDR3: CASSSLSGGIGTDTQYF. The CDR3 nucleotides are TGTGCCAGCAGCTCCCTCTCGGGGGGGATCGGGACAGATACGCAGTATTTT. The whole variable domain, remainder taken from reference TRBV7-3 and TRBJ2-3, is GAGVSQTPSNKVTEKGKYVELRCDPISGHTALYWYRQSLGQGPEFLIYFQGTGAADDSGLPNDRFFAVRPEGSVSTLKIQRTERGDSAVYLCASSSLSGGIGTDTQYFGPGTRLTVL.

V usage is TRBV19 and J usage is TRBJ2-3, with TRBD1 identical over 7 bases. V was clipped by 6 bases and J by 4 bases; unmatched bases: 7. Per germline, CDR1 LNHDA and CDR2 SQIVND (reference sequence). The CDR3 loop spans 14 amino acids. CDR3 amino acids: CASRADRIADTQYF. The CDR3 DNA reads as TGTGCCAGTAGAGCGGACAGGATCGCAGATACGCAGTATTTT.

The chain has TRBV7-9 and TRBJ2-1; unclear D gene. Germline CDR1 is SEHNR and CDR2 is FQNEAQ (reference sequence). This CDR3 is built from 10 residues. Trimming took off 1 base at V and 9 bases at J, with 1 base between the two ends. CDR3 in amino acids: CASSLVEQFF. CDR3 DNA sequence: TGTGCCAGCAGCTTAGTTGAGCAGTTCTTC.

The chain uses TRBV19 and TRBJ1-6; TRBD1 matches at 7 bases. The CDR3 covers 15 residues. Germline assignment: CDR1 LNHDA and CDR2 SQIVND (reference sequence). With 8 bases clipped from V and 3 bases from J, the junction kept 7 bases outside the gene matches. The CDR3 DNA follows: TGTGCCAGTGGTTGGGACAGTAGCTATAATTCACCCCTCCACTTT. Protein product: CASGWDSSYNSPLHF.

The chain combines TRBV7-9 with TRBJ1-6, with a possible D match to TRBD1 (5 bases). Germline CDR1 reads SEHNR; CDR2 reads FQNEAQ (reference sequence). The CDR3 is made up of 14 amino acids. Trimming removed 5 bases at V and 10 bases at J, with 15 bases between. The CDR3 sequence is CASSLLQETSPLHF. CDR3 sequence (DNA): TGTGCCAGCAGCCTTTTACAGGAGACGTCACCCCTCCACTTT. Variable domain in full (rest from reference TRBV7-9 and TRBJ1-6): DTGVSQNPRHKITKRGQNVTFRCDPISEHNRLYWYRQTLGQGPEFLTYFQNEAQLEKSRLLSDRFSAERPKGSFSTLEIQRTEQGDSAMYLCASSLLQETSPLHFGNGTRLTVT.

Ten or more counts support this clonotype. The chain combines TRBV6-1 with TRBJ1-3; D is undetermined. The CDR3 contains 12 residues. Trimming left V 8 bases short and J 0 bases short, with 5 bases between. From germline, CDR1 is MNHNS and CDR2 SASEGT. DNA for the CDR3: TGTGCCAGCGGAGCCTCTGGAAACACCATATATTTT. Its translation: CASGASGNTIYF.

This chain uses TRBV29-1 with TRBJ1-1; possibly TRBD1 for D (5 bases). The CDR3 contains 14 residues. The germline V gene has CDR1 SQVTM and CDR2 ANQGSEA. V lost 6 bases and J lost 2, with 16 bases in between. This chain's CDR3 is CSVSHPTDNTEAFF. Here the CDR3 DNA reads TGCAGCGTCTCCCATCCGACAGATAACACTGAAGCTTTCTTT.

This clonotype was seen ten or more times. The J gene is TRBJ1-3, the V gene TRBV5-5; the D is unclear. Deletions cut 4 bases from V and 0 bases from J, with 11 bases between. CDR3 length: 15 amino acids. CDR1 and CDR2 (germline): SGHKS, YYEKEE (reference sequence). CDR3 sequence (DNA): TGTGCCAGCAGCCGACCGGCCAGCTCTGGAAACACCATATATTTT. Its protein is CASSRPASSGNTIYF.

The chain links TRBV2 to TRBJ1-3, with TRBD1 matching 8 bases. V lost 7 bases to trimming and J lost 3 bases; unmatched junction nucleotides: 2. The CDR3 loop spans 13 amino acids. Germline CDR1 SNHLY, CDR2 FYNNEI. CDR3 sequence: CASMGTGGNTIYF. The CDR3 bases are TGTGCCAGCATGGGGACAGGTGGAAACACCATATATTTT.

A note on this clonotype: A read error may produce the germline difference seen at one junction end. This chain connects TRBV7-9 to TRBJ2-7; 8 bases align to TRBD1. This CDR3 has 17 amino acids. Per the germline V gene, CDR1 is SEHNR and CDR2 is FQNEAQ (reference sequence). The CDR3, as DNA: TGCGCCAGCAGCCAAGATTGGGGAACAGGGGGGTCCTACGAGCAGTACTTC. Translating gives CASSQDWGTGGSYEQYF.

As for this clonotype: Likely a read error: the CDR3 ends without its conserved phenylalanine or tryptophan. The limits of the CDR3 on the DNA are not certain, so only TCRdb's listed CDR3 is given. The V and J genes are TRBV7-3 and TRBJ1-3. Including both end residues, the CDR3 is 9 amino acids long. Germline assignment: CDR1 SGHTA and CDR2 FQGTGA. CDR3 protein: CASRAAGGT.

This clonotype was recorded many times. This chain uses TRBV30 with TRBJ2-5, with 8 bases identical to TRBD1. This CDR3 is built from 13 residues. V shed 5 bases, J shed 4 bases, and the junction held 6 bases outside the gene matches. Germline CDR1 and CDR2: GTSNPN and SVGIG (reference sequence). This chain's CDR3 is CAWVQGAGETQYF. CDR3 in DNA: TGTGCCTGGGTCCAGGGGGCGGGAGAGACCCAGTACTTC.

The CDR3: CASTGTVKAFF. CDR3 DNA sequence: TGTGCCAGCACCGGGACAGTTAAAGCTTTCTTT. The gene calls are TRBV2 and TRBJ1-1, with 7 bases aligning to TRBD1. After removal of 7 bases from V and 9 bases from J, the junction contained 5 bases not matched to a gene. Germline CDR1 and CDR2: SNHLY and FYNNEI. The CDR3 length is 11 residues.

This clonotype was seen only a few times. The V gene is TRBV7-9, the J gene TRBJ2-7, with D tentatively TRBD2 (5 bases). CDR3 length: 14 residues. V was pared by 0 bases and J by 2 bases, with 8 bases between. CDR1 is SEHNR and CDR2 is FQNEAQ in the germline V gene (reference sequence). The CDR3 DNA follows: TGTGCCAGCAGCTTAGCTCGCGGGCCCTACGAGCAGTACTTC. It translates to CASSLARGPYEQYF.

Note on this clonotype: One end of the junction is discordant with germline, which a read error may explain. CDR3 loop: CATRRVVEEPTDTQYF. CDR3 DNA: TGTGCCACCAGGAGAGTAGTGGAGGAGCCCACAGATACGCAGTATTTT. This chain links TRBV15 with TRBJ2-3; perhaps TRBD2 as D (5 bases). Germline CDR1 and CDR2: LNHNV and YYDKDF (reference sequence). This CDR3 contains 16 residues. The complete variable domain, with remaining parts taken from reference TRBV15 and TRBJ2-3, reads DAMVIQNPRYQVTQFGKPVTLSCSQTLNHNVMYWYQQKSSQAPKLLFHYYDKDFNNEADTPDNFQSRRPNTSFCFLDIRSPGLGDTAMYLCATRRVVEEPTDTQYFGPGTRLTVL.

A note on this clonotype: The junction shows a germline mismatch at one end, possibly a read error. V gene TRBV6-6 combines with J gene TRBJ1-2; 7 positions agree with TRBD1. This CDR3 is built from 15 residues. CDR1 is MNHNY and CDR2 is SVGAGI in the germline V gene (reference sequence). The CDR3 bases are TGTGCCAGCAGCGATGTAACACCAGGGGGTCATGGCTGCACCTTC. Protein product: CASSDVTPGGHGCTF.

This chain joins TRBV7-2 and TRBJ2-7; no definite D call. With 5 bases removed from V and 3 bases from J, the gap between germline ends came to 17 bases. Germline CDR1 reads SGHTA; CDR2 reads FQGNSA. The CDR3 runs to 15 residues. CDR3 region: CASSLVSETYYEQYF. The CDR3 DNA follows: TGTGCCAGCAGCCTCGTGAGTGAGACCTACTACGAGCAGTACTTC.

This clonotype was seen many times. V gene TRBV11-2 combines with J gene TRBJ2-1, with 8 bases aligning to TRBD1. Germline V lookup: CDR1 SGHAT, CDR2 FQNNGV. The V segment lost 4 bases and the J segment 4 bases; nucleotides outside the gene matches: 6. The CDR3 is 15 amino acids. The CDR3: CASSSRDRKYNEQFF. CDR3 DNA sequence: TGTGCCAGCAGCTCGCGGGACAGGAAATACAATGAGCAGTTCTTC.

The rearrangement links TRBV29-1 to TRBJ1-5; D is possibly TRBD1 (5 bases). V lost 5 bases and J lost 2, with 13 bases in between. There are 14 residues in the CDR3. Germline CDR1 SQVTM, CDR2 ANQGSEA. The CDR3 protein is CSVRDVSGNQPQHF. The CDR3, as DNA: TGCAGCGTTAGGGACGTGAGTGGCAATCAGCCCCAGCATTTT.